The sequence of this TCR beta chain was determined in a study of neurological immune-mediated disorders. TCRdb reprocessed the 5' RACE reads via MiXCR and lists one record per CDR3 protein. The table lists some 32,000 distinct CDR3 sequences, 15% of them singletons. This clonotype was picked up many times. CDR3 size: 15 residues. The V gene lost 3 bases and the J gene lost 5 bases, with 17 bases spanning the gap. Germline lookup yields CDR1 DFQATT and CDR2 SNEGSKA (reference sequence). The chain combines TRBV20-1 with TRBJ2-1; a weak D match, TRBD2 (5 bases). This receptor was identified in a man in his 70s in good health. Source material: PBMCs. The CDR3 sequence: CSARRVGFLDNEQFF. DNA of the CDR3: TGCAGTGCTAGGAGGGTAGGGTTCTTGGACAATGAGCAGTTCTTC.